This entry concerns a single T cell receptor beta chain. The CDR3 has 16 amino acids. Germline values: CDR1 SGHAT, CDR2 FQNNGV. J lost 1 base, V lost 1 base, and 3 bases had no gene match. Unique molecular identifiers were incorporated during preparation of the TCRbeta library. TCRdb reprocessed the PCR reads with MiXCR, giving one entry per CDR3 protein. The table shows some 490,000 distinct CDR3 sequences, with about 12% occurring only once. These data belong to a study of T-cell reconstitution after alpha-beta-depleted transplantation in children. This sample comprised PBMCs from the stem cell graft donor, obtained from the stem cell graft. This chain joins TRBV11-2 and TRBJ2-1; 8 nucleotides line up with TRBD2. The receptor comes from a human donor who donated a stem cell graft to a child with combined immunodeficiency. CDR3 protein: CASSLGPGGSYNEQFF. In DNA, the CDR3 is TGTGCCAGCAGCTTAGGTCCGGGGGGGTCCTACAATGAGCAGTTCTTC.